The source of this T cell receptor (beta chain) is a study of cytotoxic CD8 clonotypes in ibrutinib-treated CLL. Study-wide background: Once patients had received a median about twelve months of treatment, range 6 to 36, response samples were obtained.

This CDR3 spans 15 amino acids. The V and J ends lost 6 bases and 3 bases respectively, with 18 bases between them. CDR1 and CDR2 (germline): SGHAT, FQNNGV. TCRdb keeps only in-frame clones here, not all; method: immunoSEQ multiplex PCR. Counted here are some 350,000 clones, roughly 70% occurring once; the ten biggest clones make up roughly 6.8%. This chain connects TRBV11-2 to TRBJ2-7; D remains ambiguous. This TCR came from a human donor with chronic lymphocytic leukemia. The sequencing here drew on PBMCs, taken after 36 months of ibrutinib treatment. CDR3 region: CASSSAPDGFYEQYF. The CDR3 nucleotides read TGTGCCAGCAGTTCAGCCCCGGACGGCTTCTACGAGCAGTACTTC.